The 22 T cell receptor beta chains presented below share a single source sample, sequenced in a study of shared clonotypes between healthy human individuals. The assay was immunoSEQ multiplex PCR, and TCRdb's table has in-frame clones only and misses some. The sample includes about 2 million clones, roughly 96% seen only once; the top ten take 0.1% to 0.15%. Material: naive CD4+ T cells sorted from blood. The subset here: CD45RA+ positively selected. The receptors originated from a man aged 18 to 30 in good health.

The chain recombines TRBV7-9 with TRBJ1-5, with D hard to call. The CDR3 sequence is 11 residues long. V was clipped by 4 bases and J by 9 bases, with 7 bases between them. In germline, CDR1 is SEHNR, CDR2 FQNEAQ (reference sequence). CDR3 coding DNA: TGTGCCAGCAGCTCCTACGGGCCCCAGCATTTT. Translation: CASSSYGPQHF.

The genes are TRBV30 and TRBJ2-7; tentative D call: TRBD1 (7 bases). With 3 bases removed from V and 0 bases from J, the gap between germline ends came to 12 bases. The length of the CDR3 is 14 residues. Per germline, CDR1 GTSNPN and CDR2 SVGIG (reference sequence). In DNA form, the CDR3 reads TGTGCCTGGAGAGGGCAGGGGGGCTCCTACGAGCAGTACTTC. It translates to CAWRGQGGSYEQYF.

CDR3 sequence reads: CASSPRSRAHTGELFF. The CDR3 DNA is TGTGCCAGCAGCCCCAGATCCAGGGCACACACCGGGGAGCTGTTTTTT. This chain joins TRBV5-7 and TRBJ2-2, with TRBD1 as a possible D gene (5 bases). TRBV5-7 falls under the ORF class, with uncertain function. V was pared by 4 bases and J by 3 bases, with 16 bases between. This CDR3 is built from 16 residues.

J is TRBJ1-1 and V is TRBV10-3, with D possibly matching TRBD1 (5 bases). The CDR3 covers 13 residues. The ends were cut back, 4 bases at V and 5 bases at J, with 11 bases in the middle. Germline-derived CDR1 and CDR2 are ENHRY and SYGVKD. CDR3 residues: CAISGQGGTEAFF. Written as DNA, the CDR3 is TGTGCCATCAGTGGCCAGGGCGGGACTGAAGCTTTCTTT.

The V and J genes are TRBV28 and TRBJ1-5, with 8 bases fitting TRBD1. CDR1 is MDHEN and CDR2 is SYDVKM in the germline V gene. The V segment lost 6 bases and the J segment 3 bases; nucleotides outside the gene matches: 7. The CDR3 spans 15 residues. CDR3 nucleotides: TGTGCCAGCAGGCCGGGGGGACAGGACAATCAGCCCCAGCATTTT. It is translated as CASRPGGQDNQPQHF.

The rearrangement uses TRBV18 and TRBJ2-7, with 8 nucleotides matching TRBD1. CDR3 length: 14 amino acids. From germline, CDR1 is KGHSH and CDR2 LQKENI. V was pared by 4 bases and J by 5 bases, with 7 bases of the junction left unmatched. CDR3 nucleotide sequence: TGTGCCAGCTCACTGGACAGGGTGCATCACGAGCAGTACTTC. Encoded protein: CASSLDRVHHEQYF.

The CDR3 sequence is CASSPLTGSNYGYTF. CDR3 bases: TGTGCCAGCTCACCACTGACAGGCTCTAACTATGGCTACACCTTC. This chain connects TRBV18 to TRBJ1-2; possible D gene TRBD1, 6 bases. This CDR3 has 15 amino acids. V was pared by 1 base and J by 0 bases, with 9 bases between. The germline V gene encodes CDR1 KGHSH and CDR2 LQKENI. Using reference TRBV18 and TRBJ1-2 for the parts outside the CDR3, the full variable domain is NAGVMQNPRHLVRRRGQEARLRCSPMKGHSHVYWYRQLPEEGLKFMVYLQKENIIDESGMPKERFSAEFPKEGPSILRIQQVVRGDSAAYFCASSPLTGSNYGYTFGSGTRLTVV.

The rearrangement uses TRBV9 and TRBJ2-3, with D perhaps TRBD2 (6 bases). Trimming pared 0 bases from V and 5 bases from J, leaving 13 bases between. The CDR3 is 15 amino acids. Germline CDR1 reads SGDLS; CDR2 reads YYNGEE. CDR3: CASSVAFLAIDTQYF. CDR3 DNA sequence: TGTGCCAGCAGCGTAGCGTTCCTAGCGATAGATACGCAGTATTTT.

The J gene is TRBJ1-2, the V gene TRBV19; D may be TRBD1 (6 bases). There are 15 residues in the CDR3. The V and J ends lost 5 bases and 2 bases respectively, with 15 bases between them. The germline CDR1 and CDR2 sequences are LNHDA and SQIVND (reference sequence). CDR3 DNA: TGTGCCAGTAGTCCACAGGGCCAAACGAACTATGGCTACACCTTC. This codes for CASSPQGQTNYGYTF.

This CDR3 reads CASSFAADWNEKLFF. In DNA form, the CDR3 reads TGTGCCAGCAGCTTCGCCGCCGATTGGAATGAAAAACTGTTTTTT. This chain links TRBV7-9 with TRBJ1-4; D is unresolved. This CDR3 contains 15 residues. The ends were cut back, 3 bases at V and 5 bases at J, with 13 bases in the middle. The V gene's germline CDR1 is SEHNR and CDR2 FQNEAQ (reference sequence). Looking up the rest from reference TRBV7-9 and TRBJ1-4 gives the full variable domain: DTGVSQNPRHKITKRGQNVTFRCDPISEHNRLYWYRQTLGQGPEFLTYFQNEAQLEKSRLLSDRFSAERPKGSFSTLEIQRTEQGDSAMYLCASSFAADWNEKLFFGSGTQLSVL.

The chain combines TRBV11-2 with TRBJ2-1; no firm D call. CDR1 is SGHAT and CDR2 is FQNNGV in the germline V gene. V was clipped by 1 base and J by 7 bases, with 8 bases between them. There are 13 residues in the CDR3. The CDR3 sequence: CASSLVNANEQFF. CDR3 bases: TGTGCCAGCAGCTTAGTGAATGCGAATGAGCAGTTCTTC.

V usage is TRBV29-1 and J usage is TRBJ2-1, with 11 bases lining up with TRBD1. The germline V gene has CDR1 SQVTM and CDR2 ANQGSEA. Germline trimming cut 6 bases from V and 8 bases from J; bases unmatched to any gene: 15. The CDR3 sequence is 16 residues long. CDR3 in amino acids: CSVNHLGQGVIHEQFF. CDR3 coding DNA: TGCAGCGTCAACCACCTGGGACAGGGGGTGATCCATGAGCAGTTCTTC.

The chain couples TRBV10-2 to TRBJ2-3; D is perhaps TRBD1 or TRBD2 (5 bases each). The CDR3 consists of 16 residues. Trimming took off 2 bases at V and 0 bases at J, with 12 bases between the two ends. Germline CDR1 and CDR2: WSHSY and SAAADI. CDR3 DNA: TGCGCCAGCAGTGAGACAGGACGGGGCAGCACAGATACGCAGTATTTT. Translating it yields CASSETGRGSTDTQYF.

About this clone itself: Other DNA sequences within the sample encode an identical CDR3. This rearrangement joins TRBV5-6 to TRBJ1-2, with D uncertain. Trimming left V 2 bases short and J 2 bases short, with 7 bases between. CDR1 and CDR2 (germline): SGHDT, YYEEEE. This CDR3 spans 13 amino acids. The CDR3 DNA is TGTGCCAGCAGCTTAGGTAGGAACTATGGCTACACCTTC. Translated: CASSLGRNYGYTF.

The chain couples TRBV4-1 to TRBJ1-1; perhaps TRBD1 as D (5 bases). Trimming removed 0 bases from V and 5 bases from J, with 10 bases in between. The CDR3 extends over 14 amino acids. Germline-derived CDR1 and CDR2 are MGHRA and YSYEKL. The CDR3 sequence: CASSQDGGKTEAFF. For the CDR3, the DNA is TGCGCCAGCAGCCAAGACGGGGGGAAGACTGAAGCTTTCTTT.

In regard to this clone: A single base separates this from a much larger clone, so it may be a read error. The CDR3 nucleotides read TGTGCCAGCAGCCCCGGACAGGGGGCGCGTGGCTACACCTTC. Translating gives CASSPGQGARGYTF. This chain connects TRBV7-6 to TRBJ1-2, with TRBD1 identical over 11 bases. CDR3 length: 14 amino acids. Germline CDR1 reads SGHVS; CDR2 reads FNYEAQ. Germline trimming cut 5 bases from V and 7 bases from J; bases unmatched to any gene: 6.

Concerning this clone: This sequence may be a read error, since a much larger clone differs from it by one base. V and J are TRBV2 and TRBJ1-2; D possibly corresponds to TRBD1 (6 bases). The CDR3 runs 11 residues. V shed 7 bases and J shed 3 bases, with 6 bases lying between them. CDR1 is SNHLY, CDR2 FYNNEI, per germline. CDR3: CASTGDYGYTF. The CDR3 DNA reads TGTGCCAGCACAGGGGACTATGGCTACACCTTC.

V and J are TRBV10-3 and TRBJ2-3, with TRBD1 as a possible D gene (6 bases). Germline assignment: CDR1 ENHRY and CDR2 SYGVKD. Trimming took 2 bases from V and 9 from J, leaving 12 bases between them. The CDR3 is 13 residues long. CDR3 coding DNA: TGTGCCATCAGTGAGGACCGTGGGGGCACGCAGTATTTT. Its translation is CAISEDRGGTQYF.

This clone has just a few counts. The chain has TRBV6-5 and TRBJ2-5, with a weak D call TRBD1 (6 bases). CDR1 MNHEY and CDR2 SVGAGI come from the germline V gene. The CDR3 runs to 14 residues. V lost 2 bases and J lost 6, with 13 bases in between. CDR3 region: CASSYNRDVKTQYF. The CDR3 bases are TGTGCCAGCAGTTACAACAGGGACGTAAAGACCCAGTACTTC.

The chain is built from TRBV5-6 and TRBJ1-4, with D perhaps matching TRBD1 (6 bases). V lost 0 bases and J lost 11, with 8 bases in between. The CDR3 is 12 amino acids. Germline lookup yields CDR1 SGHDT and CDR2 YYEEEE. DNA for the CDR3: TGTGCCAGCAGCTTGGACAGGGCTAAACTGTTTTTT. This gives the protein CASSLDRAKLFF.

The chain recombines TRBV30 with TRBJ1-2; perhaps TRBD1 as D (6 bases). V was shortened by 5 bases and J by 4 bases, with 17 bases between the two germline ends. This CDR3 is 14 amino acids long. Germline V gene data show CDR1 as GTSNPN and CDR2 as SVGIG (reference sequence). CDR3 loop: CAWVGLDSPYGYTF. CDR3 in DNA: TGTGCCTGGGTGGGCTTGGACAGCCCCTATGGCTACACCTTC.

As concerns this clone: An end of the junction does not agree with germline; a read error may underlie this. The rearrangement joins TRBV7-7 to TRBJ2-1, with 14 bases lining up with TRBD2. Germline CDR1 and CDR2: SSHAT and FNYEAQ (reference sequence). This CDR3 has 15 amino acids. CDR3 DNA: TGTGCTAGCAGCTTGGGGACTAGCGGGAGCAATGAGCAGTTCTTC. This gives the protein CASSLGTSGSNEQFF.